These T cell receptor beta chains were read from a single sample in a study of shared clonotypes between healthy human individuals. The table came from immunoSEQ multiplex PCR; TCRdb's copy has only in-frame clones and leaves some out. The profile shows under 2,500,000 clones, nearly 97% of them singletons. The sample was naive CD4+ T cells sorted from blood. The source is a man between 18 and 35 years old in good health. Both conserved end residues are part of each CDR3. A D gene is named only where the DNA matches it firmly.

TRBV4-1,TRBJ2-7,TRBD2,CASSQGLGHYEQYF
TRBV19,TRBJ2-1,NA,CASSITGTSSYNEQFF
TRBV27,TRBJ1-2,NA,CASSLSLWGARDGYTF
TRBV7-8,TRBJ1-4,TRBD1,CASSRTGFNEKLFF
TRBV7-2,TRBJ2-7,NA,CASSQNIVVRVSYEQYF
TRBV9,TRBJ2-3,NA,CASSDLLEAGTDTQYF
TRBV5-7,TRBJ2-5,NA,CASSLLFFSGAQTGETQYF
TRBV28,TRBJ1-4,NA,CASRLQEIGEKLFF
TRBV18,TRBJ2-5,NA,CASSPMRDQETQYF
TRBV5-6,TRBJ1-1,TRBD1,CASRGRTGNTEAFF
TRBV10-3,TRBJ1-1,NA,CAISRTDLNTEAFF
TRBV20-1,TRBJ2-1,TRBD2,CSARHSGEQFF
TRBV28,TRBJ2-5,NA,CASTLGRRGETQYF
TRBV19,TRBJ2-1,NA,CASSIDHSTEQFF
TRBV7-9,TRBJ1-5,NA,CASSLISGQPQHF
TRBV19,TRBJ1-2,NA,CATSLTPAAGNGYTF
TRBV21-1,TRBJ2-7,NA,CASSNKLAGVGFSYEQYF
TRBV29-1,TRBJ2-7,NA,CSVAQSYEQYF
TRBV15,TRBJ2-5,TRBD2,CATSRDPAGAAETQYF
TRBV4-3,TRBJ1-6,TRBD1,CASSQEDRAAYNSPLHF
TRBV2,TRBJ2-7,NA,CASSEALLFRGEQYF
TRBV2,TRBJ1-5,NA,CASLRDLNQPQHF
TRBV30,TRBJ2-2,TRBD2,CAWRAGTSVTKNTGELFF
TRBV28,TRBJ1-3,NA,CASSWAGASGNTIYF
TRBV2,TRBJ1-5,NA,CASSAQGNSNQPQHF
TRBV7-2,TRBJ1-6,NA,CASSLSYRGNSPLHF
TRBV7-9,TRBJ2-5,NA,CASSFGGGETQYF
TRBV2,TRBJ2-7,TRBD1,CASSDRDRNKAYEQYF
TRBV28,TRBJ1-6,TRBD1,CASSLFGAGGNSPLHF
TRBV6-1,TRBJ2-3,TRBD1,CASRGGQPLSDTQYF
TRBV7-2,TRBJ2-7,NA,CASSLASVHEQYF
TRBV30,TRBJ1-1,NA,CAAGVTEAFF
TRBV18,TRBJ1-1,NA,CASSPQYNTEAFF
TRBV6-5,TRBJ1-4,TRBD1,CASSWTGTTTNEKLFF
TRBV4-1,TRBJ2-7,NA,CASSQEQHLEQYF
TRBV30,TRBJ2-7,NA,CAWRIGRGEQYF
TRBV10-2,TRBJ2-7,NA,CASGGQVGTYEQYF
TRBV5-1,TRBJ1-6,NA,CASSLGGVGNSPLHF
TRBV5-1,TRBJ2-1,TRBD2,CASSLRLAGVDEQFF